This T cell receptor (beta chain) was recovered during a study of post-analysis software for immune sequencing data. Prepared TCR beta cDNA libraries contained unique molecular identifiers. MiXCR, run by TCRdb on the PCR reads, gives a single entry per CDR3 protein. The sample includes roughly 800,000 distinct CDR3 sequences, about 57% of them seen just once. Remarks on this clonotype: This could be a read error, since a much larger clone is one nucleotide away.

Material for sequencing was blood. The clonotype comes from a girl aged 10 to 17 with multiple sclerosis.

The CDR3: CASSSENTDTQYF. Written as DNA, the CDR3 is TGCGCCAGCAGCTCGGAGAACACAGATACGCAGTATTTT. V is TRBV5-1 and J is TRBJ2-3; D is undetermined. With 3 bases removed from V and 2 bases from J, the gap between germline ends came to 7 bases. The germline V gene encodes CDR1 SGHRS and CDR2 YFSETQ. This CDR3 has 13 residues. Supplemented by reference TRBV5-1 and TRBJ2-3, the full variable domain reads KAGVTQTPRYLIKTRGQQVTLSCSPISGHRSVSWYQQTPGQGLQFLFEYFSETQRNKGNFPGRFSGRQFSNSRSEMNVSTLELGDSALYLCASSSENTDTQYFGPGTRLTVL.